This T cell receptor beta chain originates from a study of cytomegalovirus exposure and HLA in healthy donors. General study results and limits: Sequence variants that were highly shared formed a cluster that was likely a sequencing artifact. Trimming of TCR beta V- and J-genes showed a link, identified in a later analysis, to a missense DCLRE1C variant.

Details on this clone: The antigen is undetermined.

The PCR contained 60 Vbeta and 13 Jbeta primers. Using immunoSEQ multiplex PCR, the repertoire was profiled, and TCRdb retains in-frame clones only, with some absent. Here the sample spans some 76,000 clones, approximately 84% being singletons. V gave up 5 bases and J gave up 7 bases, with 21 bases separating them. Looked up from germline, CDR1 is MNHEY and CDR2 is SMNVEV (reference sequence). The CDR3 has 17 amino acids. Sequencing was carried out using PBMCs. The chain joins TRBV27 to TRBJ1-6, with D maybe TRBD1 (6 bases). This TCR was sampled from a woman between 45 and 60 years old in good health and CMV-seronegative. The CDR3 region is CASSPDTRGGWNSPLHF. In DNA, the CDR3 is TGTGCCAGCAGTCCCGACACGAGGGGGGGCTGGAATTCACCCCTCCACTTT.